This T cell receptor beta chain derives from a study of OX40 agonist ivuxolimab in advanced cancers. The CDR3 runs to 14 residues. Deletions cut 6 bases from V and 1 base from J, with 10 bases between. CDR1 is MNHEY, CDR2 SVGAGI, per germline. Profiled with immunoSEQ multiplex PCR; TCRdb holds only in-frame clones, not every one. The sample lists some 33,000 clones, 65% to 75% occurring once. Points on this clone: One base away lies a much larger clone, so this may be a sequencing read error. Here the CDR3 omits its conserved ending phenylalanine or tryptophan, so a read error is the likely source.

This chain joins TRBV6-5 and TRBJ1-3; D remains unclear. The TCR sequence derives from an adult with an advanced solid tumor such as melanoma, head and neck, liver or kidney cancer. The sequenced sample was CD4+ or CD8+ T cells sorted from blood, obtained in a trial of the OX40 agonist ivuxolimab. CDR3: CASRGRSSGNTIYS. As DNA, the CDR3 is TGTGCCAGCAGGGGCAGAAGTTCTGGAAACACCATATATTCT.